Below, one T cell receptor beta chain is given with its context. Antigen specificity is unknown. An end of the junction does not agree with germline; a read error may underlie this. The sample belongs to a study of T cell repertoires in cytomegalovirus infection. Study summary: Selection of CMV epitopes for the study included recently identified HLA-C-restricted and well-studied HLA-B-restricted ones. Both CMV infection and a matching HLA type were indicated by public TCR beta signatures.

TCRdb re-derived calls from the reads in MiXCR, one entry per CDR3 protein. The sample shows about 55,000 distinct CDR3 sequences, around 20% of them seen only once. The CDR3 consists of 15 residues. Germline lookup yields CDR1 MNHEY and CDR2 SVGAGI. Study observations and caveats: The cumulative frequency of public TCR beta families distinguished individuals who carried CMV together with the relevant HLA. CMV-specific TCR beta clonotypes restricted by HLA-C dominated the ex vivo response.

Sequences were derived from CD8+ T cells from cultured PBMCs, sampled from culture after CMV antigen stimulation. This TCR was sampled from a human donor in good health (CMV status not recorded). Some clones in this sample may be carry-over from other donors' samples. The chain has TRBV6-5 and TRBJ1-1, with TRBD1 matching 9 bases. The CDR3, as DNA: TGTGCCCGCAGTGCCACTAGCGGGACAGGGTCTGAAGCTTTCTTT. It is translated as CARSATSGTGSEAFF.